Listed here are 29 T cell receptor beta chains from one sample, sequenced in a study of metastatic and nonmetastatic thyroid tumors (dated by TCRdb to 2018 to 2021). Receptor libraries were prepared by PCR. The sequencer was an Illumina HiSeq 4000. In-frame beta chains were kept once TCRdb had trimmed the public reads at Q25 with fastp and called clones with MiXCR. Counted in this sample were approximately 60,000 clones; 25% to 35% of them appeared once. The leading ten clones occupy roughly 15% of the sample. Before undergoing thyroid surgery, none of the patients had been given any kind of treatment. The sample consisted of blood. These receptors were collected from a female donor with papillary thyroid cancer or a benign thyroid nodule (not recorded which). Some clones in this sample may be carry-over from other donors' samples.

The rearrangement links TRBV7-2 to TRBJ2-1, with D perhaps TRBD1 or TRBD2 (7 bases each). Deletions cut 5 bases from V and 6 bases from J, with 14 bases between. Germline V gene data show CDR1 as SGHTA and CDR2 as FQGNSA. The CDR3 sequence is 14 residues long. CDR3 in amino acids: CASSPGGGFNEQFF. The CDR3 nucleotides read TGTGCCAGCAGCCCAGGGGGGGGATTCAATGAGCAGTTCTTC.

The J gene is TRBJ1-2, the V gene TRBV11-3; perhaps TRBD1 as D (6 bases). This CDR3 is built from 13 residues. The V and J ends lost 5 bases and 4 bases respectively, with 11 bases between them. CDR1 is SGHNT, CDR2 YENEEA, per germline. CDR3 DNA sequence: TGTGCCAGCAGCGAAACAGGGATCTATGGCTACACCTTC. Its protein is CASSETGIYGYTF.

This clone showed up just a few times. CDR3 nucleotides: TGTGCCAGCAGCGCGGCTCCTGGGGGTACGCAGTATTTT. It encodes CASSAAPGGTQYF. J is TRBJ2-3 and V is TRBV11-2, with D perhaps assigned TRBD1 or TRBD2 (5 bases each). The CDR3 loop spans 13 amino acids. Germline CDR1 is SGHAT and CDR2 is FQNNGV. V was pared by 5 bases and J by 8 bases, with 14 bases between.

Only a few counts were recorded for this clone. The chain recombines TRBV28 with TRBJ2-3; no reliable D call. The CDR3 totals 14 residues. Trimming stripped 3 bases from V and 3 bases from J, with 10 bases between. The germline V gene has CDR1 MDHEN and CDR2 SYDVKM. CDR3 loop: CASSFLPETDTQYF. CDR3 nucleotide sequence: TGTGCCAGCAGTTTTCTGCCAGAGACAGATACGCAGTATTTT. Complete variable domain (other parts from reference TRBV28 and TRBJ2-3): DVKVTQSSRYLVKRTGEKVFLECVQDMDHENMFWYRQDPGLGLRLIYFSYDVKMKEKGDIPEGYSVSREKKERFSLILESASTNQTSMYLCASSFLPETDTQYFGPGTRLTVL.

The chain has TRBV18 and TRBJ1-3; D gene uncertain. The CDR3 totals 14 residues. CDR1 and CDR2 from the germline V gene are KGHSH and LQKENI. With 3 bases removed from V and 0 bases from J, the gap between germline ends came to 6 bases. The CDR3: CASSPNHSGNTIYF. In DNA, the CDR3 is TGTGCCAGCTCACCGAACCACTCTGGAAACACCATATATTTT. Full variable domain (missing parts from reference TRBV18 and TRBJ1-3): NAGVMQNPRHLVRRRGQEARLRCSPMKGHSHVYWYRQLPEEGLKFMVYLQKENIIDESGMPKERFSAEFPKEGPSILRIQQVVRGDSAAYFCASSPNHSGNTIYFGEGSWLTVV.

V and J are TRBV9 and TRBJ1-5; 7 nucleotides align to TRBD1. Per the germline V gene, CDR1 is SGDLS and CDR2 is YYNGEE. The CDR3 has 16 amino acids. V shed 4 bases, J shed 0 bases, and the junction held 7 bases outside the gene matches. In nucleotides, the CDR3 is TGTGCCAGCAGCCCGGGGGACAGCTATAGCAATCAGCCCCAGCATTTT. Translation gives CASSPGDSYSNQPQHF.

There are many counts of this clone. The chain links TRBV18 to TRBJ1-3; D unclear. CDR1 KGHSH and CDR2 LQKENI come from the germline V gene. The CDR3 is 13 residues long. Trimming left V 4 bases short and J 4 bases short, with 8 bases between. DNA for the CDR3: TGTGCCAGCTCACTCACTAAGGGAAACACCATATATTTT. Its protein is CASSLTKGNTIYF.

The genes are TRBV11-2 and TRBJ2-1; TRBD2 agrees at 11 bases. J lost 5 bases, V lost 4 bases, and 4 bases had no gene match. This CDR3 is 15 amino acids long. Germline loops: CDR1 SGHAT, CDR2 FQNNGV. The DNA of the CDR3 is TGTGCCAGCAGCTGGGGACTAGCGGAAAACAATGAGCAGTTCTTC. Translation: CASSWGLAENNEQFF.

This clone was observed a few times. This chain uses TRBV6-1 with TRBJ2-7, with 10 nucleotides matching TRBD1. CDR1 and CDR2 from the germline V gene are MNHNS and SASEGT. The CDR3 totals 15 residues. The trim removed 3 bases at V and 4 bases at J, leaving 6 bases unmatched. CDR3 in DNA: TGTGCCAGCAGTGAGAGGGGGACAGGGGTGTACGAGCAGTACTTC. Its translation is CASSERGTGVYEQYF.

The gene calls are TRBV11-2 and TRBJ2-3; D is undetermined. Trimming left V 5 bases short and J 2 bases short, with 14 bases between. The CDR3 consists of 15 residues. Germline CDR1 SGHAT, CDR2 FQNNGV. In DNA, the CDR3 is TGTGCCAGCAGCCCAGAGGCACACTTCACAGATACGCAGTATTTT. Encoded protein: CASSPEAHFTDTQYF. Using reference TRBV11-2 and TRBJ2-3 for the parts outside the CDR3, the full variable domain is EAGVAQSPRYKIIEKRQSVAFWCNPISGHATLYWYQQILGQGPKLLIQFQNNGVVDDSQLPKDRFSAERLKGVDSTLKIQPAKLEDSAVYLCASSPEAHFTDTQYFGPGTRLTVL.

This clone was detected ten times or more. V gene TRBV27 combines with J gene TRBJ1-2, with 7 nucleotides matching TRBD1. The germline CDR1 and CDR2 sequences are MNHEY and SMNVEV (reference sequence). The CDR3 loop spans 13 amino acids. Unmatched junction bases numbered 7, after V lost 8 bases and J lost 4 bases. CDR3 DNA sequence: TGTGCCAGCGCCCCGAACAGGGGCTATGGCTACACCTTC. Translating it yields CASAPNRGYGYTF.

This chain connects TRBV9 to TRBJ2-5, with TRBD2 as a possible D gene (6 bases). The CDR3 totals 14 residues. CDR1 and CDR2 from the germline V gene are SGDLS and YYNGEE. Trimming took off 1 base at V and 2 bases at J, with 9 bases between the two ends. For the CDR3, the DNA is TGTGCCAGCAGCGTACAGGGACTTCAAGAGACCCAGTACTTC. As protein: CASSVQGLQETQYF.

This clone was seen at least ten times. V usage is TRBV5-1 and J usage is TRBJ1-1, with 7 bases that match TRBD1. This CDR3 is built from 15 residues. The germline gives CDR1 SGHRS, CDR2 YFSETQ. The V segment lost 3 bases and the J segment 2 bases; nucleotides outside the gene matches: 7. CDR3 coding DNA: TGCGCCAGCAGCTCCCCGACAGGGATAAACACTGAAGCTTTCTTT. It is translated as CASSSPTGINTEAFF.

The chain links TRBV20-1 to TRBJ2-7; D is unresolved. This CDR3 is built from 13 residues. Germline V CDR1 and CDR2: DFQATT, SNEGSKA (reference sequence). V was pared by 2 bases and J by 0 bases, with 8 bases between. The CDR3 coding sequence is TGCAGTGCTAGATTACAGAACTCCTACGAGCAGTACTTC. This sequence encodes CSARLQNSYEQYF.

This chain uses TRBV6-2 or TRBV6-3 with TRBJ2-2; D tentatively reads TRBD1 or TRBD2 (6 bases each). From germline, CDR1 is MNHEY and CDR2 SVGEGT. The CDR3 extends over 16 amino acids. Trimming took 7 bases from V and 0 from J, leaving 15 bases between them. The CDR3 protein is CASTIRGAANTGELFF. The CDR3 DNA reads TGTGCCAGCACCATAAGGGGGGCGGCGAACACCGGGGAGCTGTTTTTT.

The chain carries TRBV20-1 and TRBJ2-1, with no clear D. This CDR3 region has 14 residues. V shed 3 bases and J shed 0 bases, with 9 bases lying between them. CDR1 and CDR2 (germline): DFQATT, SNEGSKA (reference sequence). CDR3: CSASVASSYNEQFF. Written as DNA, the CDR3 is TGCAGTGCTAGTGTGGCGAGCTCCTACAATGAGCAGTTCTTC.

This sequence joins TRBV6-1 and TRBJ2-7, with 11 bases lining up with TRBD2. This CDR3 comprises 14 residues. The germline V gene encodes CDR1 MNHNS and CDR2 SASEGT. The V and J ends lost 6 bases and 1 base, in that order; junction bases with no gene match: 2. The CDR3 region is CASRTSGGSYEQYF. The CDR3 nucleotides read TGTGCCAGCAGAACTAGCGGGGGTTCCTACGAGCAGTACTTC.

This sequence joins TRBV4-3 and TRBJ2-7, with 11 bases identical to TRBD1. V dropped 4 bases and J dropped 7; count of bases not matched to a gene: 3. The CDR3 consists of 13 residues. CDR1 and CDR2 (germline): LGHNA, YSLEER. Written as DNA, the CDR3 is TGCGCCAGCAGCCCGGGACAGGGGGTGGAGCAGTACTTC. Its translation is CASSPGQGVEQYF.

This clone has just a few counts. The genes are TRBV9 and TRBJ2-3; TRBD2 matches at 8 bases. This CDR3 is 15 amino acids long. After removal of 1 base from V and 4 bases from J, the junction contained 5 bases not matched to a gene. Germline-derived CDR1 and CDR2 are SGDLS and YYNGEE. The CDR3 loop reads CASSVLVGGADTQYF. The CDR3 coding sequence is TGTGCCAGCAGCGTATTGGTCGGGGGGGCAGATACGCAGTATTTT.

The chain has TRBV5-1 and TRBJ1-4, with D unresolved. The V end lost 2 bases, the J end lost 5 bases, and 13 bases lay between the germline ends. This CDR3 has 15 residues. The germline CDR1 and CDR2 sequences are SGHRS and YFSETQ. The CDR3 coding sequence is TGCGCCAGCAGCTTAACTAGCGGAGGAAATGAAAAACTGTTTTTT. It yields the protein CASSLTSGGNEKLFF.

The rearrangement links TRBV6-1 to TRBJ1-5; TRBD1 agrees at 7 bases. Unmatched junction bases numbered 11, after V lost 1 base and J lost 5 bases. There are 17 residues in the CDR3. CDR1 is MNHNS, CDR2 SASEGT, per germline. CDR3: CASSEGPDRVGDQPQHF. In DNA form, the CDR3 reads TGTGCCAGCAGTGAAGGTCCCGACAGGGTGGGTGATCAGCCCCAGCATTTT.

The rearrangement joins TRBV30 to TRBJ1-4; perhaps TRBD1 as D (6 bases). The germline V gene has CDR1 GTSNPN and CDR2 SVGIG (reference sequence). CDR3 length: 14 residues. Trimming removed 3 bases at V and 8 bases at J, with 16 bases between. CDR3 residues: CAWRRTASLEKLFF. The CDR3 nucleotides are TGTGCCTGGAGGCGGACAGCGAGCTTAGAAAAACTGTTTTTT.

This clone came up many times. The chain combines TRBV6-5 with TRBJ1-1; unclear D gene. This CDR3 region has 14 residues. Germline V lookup: CDR1 MNHEY, CDR2 SVGAGI. Trimming pared 2 bases from V and 7 bases from J, leaving 14 bases between. The CDR3 here is CASSYGGAFSEAFF. In DNA, the CDR3 is TGTGCCAGCAGTTACGGTGGAGCCTTTAGTGAAGCTTTCTTT.

The chain carries TRBV12-5 and TRBJ1-1, with D possibly TRBD1 on 5 matching bases. CDR3 length: 14 amino acids. The germline CDR1 and CDR2 sequences are LGHNT and FRNRAP. The V and J ends lost 5 bases and 3 bases respectively, with 13 bases between them. The CDR3 here is CASGPPGEYTEAFF. The CDR3 DNA follows: TGTGCTAGTGGTCCCCCGGGGGAGTACACTGAAGCTTTCTTT. Looking up the rest from reference TRBV12-5 and TRBJ1-1 gives the full variable domain: DARVTQTPRHKVTEMGQEVTMRCQPILGHNTVFWYRQTMMQGLELLAYFRNRAPLDDSGMPKDRFSAEMPDATLATLKIQPSEPRDSAVYFCASGPPGEYTEAFFGQGTRLTVV.

At least ten counts were recorded for this clone. This rearrangement joins TRBV12-3 or TRBV12-4 to TRBJ1-5; D ambiguous. This CDR3 comprises 13 residues. The germline V and J ends were trimmed by 3 bases and 4 bases, with 7 bases remaining between them. The CDR3 DNA reads TGTGCCAGCAGTTTCTCCAATAATCAGCCCCAGCATTTT. This codes for CASSFSNNQPQHF.

This clone was seen more than once but under ten times. The rearrangement links TRBV12-3 or TRBV12-4 to TRBJ2-7; D is perhaps TRBD2 (5 bases). V lost 5 bases to trimming and J lost 3 bases, with 11 bases between them. The CDR3 runs 13 residues. The CDR3 DNA reads as TGTGCCAGCAGTGGTGGGCGGGTCTACGAGCAGTACTTC. Protein: CASSGGRVYEQYF.

The rearrangement links TRBV6-1 to TRBJ2-7, with a tentative D call TRBD2 (6 bases). The CDR3 covers 15 residues. V lost 2 bases and J 3 bases, leaving 14 bases between the germline ends. The germline V gene encodes CDR1 MNHNS and CDR2 SASEGT. For the CDR3, the DNA is TGTGCCAGCAGTGAACGGGACGACGGGGGCTACGAGCAGTACTTC. It is translated as CASSERDDGGYEQYF.

The J gene is TRBJ2-1, the V gene TRBV5-1; TRBD1 agrees at 9 bases. Germline lookup yields CDR1 SGHRS and CDR2 YFSETQ. CDR3 length: 15 residues. V trimming: 5 bases; J trimming: 5 bases; junction bases outside the gene matches: 8. The chain's CDR3 is CASSQGGTGNNEQFF. The CDR3 DNA reads as TGCGCCAGCAGTCAAGGCGGGACAGGGAACAATGAGCAGTTCTTC.

The gene calls are TRBV7-9 and TRBJ1-6, with a weak D call TRBD1 (5 bases). Germline CDR1 SEHNR, CDR2 FQNEAQ (reference sequence). Trimming removed 2 bases at V and 9 bases at J, with 14 bases between. CDR3 length: 15 amino acids. The CDR3 loop reads CASSLWEGGGSPLHF. The CDR3 DNA follows: TGTGCCAGCAGCTTATGGGAGGGCGGGGGTTCACCCCTCCACTTT.